This T cell receptor (beta chain) was recorded in a study of OX40 agonist ivuxolimab in advanced cancers. Trimming cost V 1 base and J 9 bases, with 20 bases left between them. This CDR3 is 16 amino acids long. Germline V gene lookup returns CDR1 MGHRA and CDR2 YSYEKL. Profiled with immunoSEQ multiplex PCR; TCRdb holds only in-frame clones, not every one. Altogether about 20,000 clones are present, 75% to 85% being singletons, with the ten largest covering under 4%. Individuals having autoimmune disease history or systemic immunosuppression were not enrolled. This TCR was recovered from an adult with an advanced solid tumor such as melanoma, head and neck, liver or kidney cancer. The sample consisted of CD4+ or CD8+ T cells sorted from blood, taken in a trial of the OX40 agonist ivuxolimab. The V gene is TRBV4-1, the J gene TRBJ2-3; a possible D gene is TRBD1 (6 bases). In DNA, the CDR3 is TGCGCCAGCAGCCAAGTACCCCCCTTGGGGGCTGGCACGCAGTATTTT. The encoded protein is CASSQVPPLGAGTQYF.